Below, 21 T cell receptor beta chains from the same sample are listed, as sequenced in a study of ipilimumab plus nivolumab after autologous stem cell transplantation. Clones were read by immunoSEQ multiplex PCR, and TCRdb kept only the in-frame ones, dropping some. Of over 8,500 clones listed, roughly 71% are singletons. The sample here was PBMCs, taken in a trial of ipilimumab plus nivolumab as post-transplant consolidation. The receptors derive from a female donor with multiple myeloma.

This clone was seen a handful of times. The V and J genes are TRBV29-1 and TRBJ1-2; D call uncertain. The germline V and J ends were trimmed by 3 bases and 1 base, with 3 bases remaining between them. CDR1 and CDR2 from the germline V gene are SQVTM and ANQGSEA. The CDR3 spans 11 residues. CDR3 amino acids: CSVDDNYGYTF. The CDR3 DNA sequence: TGCAGCGTTGATGATAACTATGGCTACACCTTC.

J is TRBJ1-1 and V is TRBV30, with D hard to call. The CDR3 is 14 residues long. Germline CDR1 reads GTSNPN; CDR2 reads SVGIG (reference sequence). Trimming took 0 bases from V and 0 from J, leaving 8 bases between them. The CDR3 region has the DNA TGTGCCTGGAGTGTGGGAATCCTGAACACTGAAGCTTTCTTT. This sequence encodes CAWSVGILNTEAFF.

The chain employs TRBV11-2 and TRBJ1-2; D is uncertain. Deletions cut 1 base from V and 8 bases from J, with 11 bases between. Per the germline V gene, CDR1 is SGHAT and CDR2 is FQNNGV. The CDR3 consists of 13 residues. CDR3 nucleotide sequence: TGTGCCAGCAGCTTAGCAGACGTGGAGGGCTACACCTTC. Its translation: CASSLADVEGYTF.

This sequence joins TRBV19 and TRBJ2-3, with a tentative D call TRBD1 (5 bases). CDR1 LNHDA and CDR2 SQIVND come from the germline V gene (reference sequence). The CDR3 runs 17 residues. The germline V and J ends were trimmed by 1 base and 5 bases, with 19 bases remaining between them. CDR3: CASSIASAGPFEDTQYF. In DNA form, the CDR3 reads TGTGCCAGTAGTATAGCCTCGGCAGGGCCCTTCGAAGATACGCAGTATTTT. Supplemented by reference TRBV19 and TRBJ2-3, the full variable domain reads DGGITQSPKYLFRKEGQNVTLSCEQNLNHDAMYWYRQDPGQGLRLIYYSQIVNDFQKGDIAEGYSVSREKKESFPLTVTSAQKNPTAFYLCASSIASAGPFEDTQYFGPGTRLTVL.

This chain links TRBV19 with TRBJ1-5, with D perhaps TRBD1 (5 bases). The CDR3 sequence is 15 residues long. Germline values: CDR1 LNHDA, CDR2 SQIVND (reference sequence). V was clipped by 7 bases and J by 2 bases, with 15 bases between them. The CDR3 bases are TGTGCCAGTAAGTTTACGGGGACGGGCAATCAGCCCCAGCATTTT. Protein sequence: CASKFTGTGNQPQHF.

This clone is medium-sized in the sample. The V and J genes are TRBV27 and TRBJ1-1; maybe TRBD1 (5 bases). Germline assignment: CDR1 MNHEY and CDR2 SMNVEV (reference sequence). The ends were cut back, 4 bases at V and 3 bases at J, with 15 bases in the middle. This CDR3 spans 15 amino acids. CDR3 sequence (DNA): TGTGCCAGCAGTTCGGGGGGGATTGTTGACACTGAAGCTTTCTTT. It yields the protein CASSSGGIVDTEAFF.

The rearrangement uses TRBV11-3 and TRBJ2-3; 10 bases align to TRBD2. The CDR3 is 15 residues long. V lost 3 bases to trimming and J lost 4 bases; unmatched junction nucleotides: 4. Germline V gives CDR1 SGHNT, CDR2 YENEEA. The CDR3 DNA reads TGTGCCAGCAGCTTGGGGACTAGCGAATCAGATACGCAGTATTTT. Translating it yields CASSLGTSESDTQYF.

This clone was seen more than once but under ten times. The same CDR3 arises from other DNA sequences in this sample as well. The V and J genes are TRBV9 and TRBJ2-3, with D possibly called TRBD1 or TRBD2 (5 bases each). Between the trimmed V and J ends, which lost 3 bases and 4 bases, there was a span of 12 bases. The germline gives CDR1 SGDLS, CDR2 YYNGEE. The CDR3 sequence is 14 residues long. The DNA for the CDR3 is TGTGCCAGCAGCGCGGGGCAGGGCCCAGATACGCAGTATTTT. It translates to CASSAGQGPDTQYF.

V is TRBV10-3 and J is TRBJ2-1; the D is unclear. The CDR3 runs 15 residues. V was cut by 5 bases and J by 7 bases, with 18 bases left in between. Germline CDR1 and CDR2: ENHRY and SYGVKD. In nucleotides, the CDR3 is TGTGCCATCAGTTACGCGGCACAAGAGTTGAATGAGCAGTTCTTC. Encoded protein: CAISYAAQELNEQFF.

This clone appeared a few times. The chain recombines TRBV7-4 with TRBJ2-7; D tentatively reads TRBD1 or TRBD2 (5 bases each). This CDR3 has 14 amino acids. CDR1 is SGHVT, CDR2 SQSDAQ, per germline. V was cut by 5 bases and J by 3 bases, with 14 bases left in between. CDR3 region: CASSPGTLGYEQYF. The CDR3 DNA reads TGTGCCAGCAGCCCAGGGACCCTAGGCTACGAGCAGTACTTC.

This chain uses TRBV18 with TRBJ2-2, with D hard to call. From germline, CDR1 is KGHSH and CDR2 LQKENI. The CDR3 length is 16 residues. V was cut by 0 bases and J by 3 bases, with 11 bases left in between. CDR3 region: CASSPPENSYTGELFF. CDR3 DNA sequence: TGTGCCAGCTCACCACCAGAAAACAGCTACACCGGGGAGCTGTTTTTT.

V is TRBV19 and J is TRBJ1-2; tentative D call: TRBD1 (6 bases). The CDR3 length is 14 residues. V was pared by 1 base and J by 7 bases, with 13 bases between. The V gene's germline CDR1 is LNHDA and CDR2 SQIVND (reference sequence). This CDR3 reads CASSIGRGARGYTF. The DNA for the CDR3 is TGTGCCAGTAGTATAGGTCGGGGGGCCCGTGGCTACACCTTC. Together with reference TRBV19 and TRBJ1-2, the CDR3 gives the full variable domain: DGGITQSPKYLFRKEGQNVTLSCEQNLNHDAMYWYRQDPGQGLRLIYYSQIVNDFQKGDIAEGYSVSREKKESFPLTVTSAQKNPTAFYLCASSIGRGARGYTFGSGTRLTVV.

The chain links TRBV7-9 to TRBJ1-3; D gene unclear. Germline V CDR1 and CDR2: SEHNR, FQNEAQ (reference sequence). The length of the CDR3 is 16 residues. Trimming removed 2 bases from V and 6 bases from J, with 17 bases in between. The CDR3 region is CASSLKSGRVANTIYF. Written as DNA, the CDR3 is TGTGCCAGCAGCTTAAAGTCTGGGCGGGTTGCAAACACCATATATTTT.

Notes on this clone: Its ends do not fully match the called genes, so a read error is possible. J is TRBJ2-5 and V is TRBV7-9; possible D gene TRBD1, 7 bases. The CDR3 is made up of 10 amino acids. From germline, CDR1 is SEHNR and CDR2 FQNEAQ (reference sequence). The CDR3 DNA reads TGCGCCAGCAGCCAGGGGGACTTATACTTC. This codes for CASSQGDLYF.

V gene TRBV5-1 combines with J gene TRBJ1-1; no clear D. CDR1 is SGHRS and CDR2 is YFSETQ in the germline V gene. The V end lost 5 bases, the J end lost 2 bases, and 19 bases lay between the germline ends. This CDR3 region has 16 residues. The CDR3 DNA sequence: TGCGCCAGCAGGTCGGGGAAAACCTCGTCCAACACTGAAGCTTTCTTT. Translation: CASRSGKTSSNTEAFF.

V gene TRBV6-6 combines with J gene TRBJ1-2; maybe TRBD1 (5 bases). The CDR3 spans 13 residues. V gave up 2 bases and J gave up 4 bases, with 8 bases separating them. Per the germline V gene, CDR1 is MNHNY and CDR2 is SVGAGI (reference sequence). DNA for the CDR3: TGTGCCAGCAGTTACAGGGGTCCCTATGGCTACACCTTC. Translated: CASSYRGPYGYTF.

The chain recombines TRBV5-1 with TRBJ2-7, with 9 bases matching TRBD1. Germline-derived CDR1 and CDR2 are SGHRS and YFSETQ. The CDR3 spans 13 residues. V shed 4 bases and J 3 bases; nucleotides not matched to a gene: 2. CDR3 protein: CASSRGQGYEQYF. The DNA of the CDR3 is TGCGCCAGCAGCCGGGGACAGGGCTACGAGCAGTACTTC.

The chain employs TRBV10-3 and TRBJ2-5, with no clear D. Germline V gene sequence: CDR1 ENHRY, CDR2 SYGVKD. The CDR3 extends over 14 amino acids. V lost 6 bases and J 0 bases, leaving 11 bases between the germline ends. The chain's CDR3 is CAIRENSYQETQYF. The CDR3 DNA follows: TGTGCCATCAGGGAAAACAGCTACCAAGAGACCCAGTACTTC.

The chain joins TRBV7-2 to TRBJ1-2, with 11 bases fitting TRBD1. From germline, CDR1 is SGHTA and CDR2 FQGNSA. This CDR3 has 14 amino acids. V was pared by 5 bases and J by 8 bases, with 7 bases of the junction left unmatched. This CDR3 is CASSTGQGELGYTF. DNA for the CDR3: TGTGCCAGCAGCACGGGACAGGGGGAGTTGGGCTACACCTTC.

This clone has more than one count but fewer than ten. This rearrangement joins TRBV10-1 to TRBJ2-5; possible D gene TRBD1, 5 bases. CDR3 size: 12 residues. The germline V gene has CDR1 WNHNN and CDR2 SYGVQD (reference sequence). The V gene lost 8 bases and the J gene lost 2 bases, with 9 bases spanning the gap. CDR3 nucleotides: TGCGCCAGCCAGGGTGATCAAGAGACCCAGTACTTC. This gives the protein CASQGDQETQYF.

The chain recombines TRBV5-1 with TRBJ1-1, with TRBD1 matching over 7 bases. This CDR3 has 15 residues. CDR1 and CDR2 from the germline V gene are SGHRS and YFSETQ. Trimming cost V 0 bases and J 2 bases; bases outside gene matches: 4. CDR3 sequence (DNA): TGCGCCAGCAGCTTGGACAGGGGCTTTAACACTGAAGCTTTCTTT. The encoded protein is CASSLDRGFNTEAFF.